The entry that follows covers one T cell receptor (beta chain) sequence. From germline, CDR1 is SGHAT and CDR2 FQNNGV. The CDR3 contains 15 residues. J lost 5 bases, V lost 1 base, and 8 bases had no gene match. The entry originates in a study of blood T cell repertoires in COVID-19. About the study: PBMCs, B-cell-depleted T cells, or T cells provided the cDNA or gDNA that made up the material.

Here immunoSEQ multiplex PCR was the method, and the copy in TCRdb shows in-frame clones only, minus some. Of 200,000 to 250,000 clones listed, 85% to 90% are singletons. The genes are TRBV11-2 and TRBJ2-7; 7 bases match TRBD2. This clonotype originated in a man aged 25-45 years who had recovered from COVID-19. Sequencing was done on a sample of PBMCs or T cells enriched from blood (not recorded which). The CDR3 DNA reads TGTGCCAGCAGCTTAGTCTTCCGCGGGAGCCACGAGCAGTACTTC. Amino acid sequence: CASSLVFRGSHEQYF.